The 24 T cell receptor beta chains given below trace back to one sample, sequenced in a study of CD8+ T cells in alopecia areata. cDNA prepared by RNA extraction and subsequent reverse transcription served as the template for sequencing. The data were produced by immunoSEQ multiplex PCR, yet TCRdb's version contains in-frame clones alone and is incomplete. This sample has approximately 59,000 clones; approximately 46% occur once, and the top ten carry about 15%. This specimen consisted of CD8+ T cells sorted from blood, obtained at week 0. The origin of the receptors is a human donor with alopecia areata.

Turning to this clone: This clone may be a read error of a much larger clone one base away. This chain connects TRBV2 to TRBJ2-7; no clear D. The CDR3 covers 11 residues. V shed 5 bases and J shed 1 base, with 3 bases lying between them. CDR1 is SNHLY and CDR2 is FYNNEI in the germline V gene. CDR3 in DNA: TGTGCCAGCAGTCTTTCCTACGAGCAGTACTTC. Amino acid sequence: CASSLSYEQYF.

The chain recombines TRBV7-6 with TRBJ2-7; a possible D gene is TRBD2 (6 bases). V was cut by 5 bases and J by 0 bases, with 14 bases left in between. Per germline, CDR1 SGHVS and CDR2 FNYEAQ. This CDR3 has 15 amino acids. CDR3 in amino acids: CASSQEGTISYEQYF. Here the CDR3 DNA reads TGTGCCAGCAGCCAGGAGGGGACGATCTCCTACGAGCAGTACTTC.

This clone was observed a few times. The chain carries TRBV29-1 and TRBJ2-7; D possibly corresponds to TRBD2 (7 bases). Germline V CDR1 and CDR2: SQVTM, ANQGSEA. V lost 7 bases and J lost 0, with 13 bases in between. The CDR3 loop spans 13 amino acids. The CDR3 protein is CSARGGSSYEQYF. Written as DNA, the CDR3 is TGCAGCGCCAGGGGCGGGAGCTCCTACGAGCAGTACTTC.

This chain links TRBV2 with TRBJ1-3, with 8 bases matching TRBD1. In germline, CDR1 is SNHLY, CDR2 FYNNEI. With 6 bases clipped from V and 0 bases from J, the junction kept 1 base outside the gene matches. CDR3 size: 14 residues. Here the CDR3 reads CASRDRGSGNTIYF. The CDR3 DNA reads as TGTGCCAGCAGAGACAGGGGCTCTGGAAACACCATATATTTT.

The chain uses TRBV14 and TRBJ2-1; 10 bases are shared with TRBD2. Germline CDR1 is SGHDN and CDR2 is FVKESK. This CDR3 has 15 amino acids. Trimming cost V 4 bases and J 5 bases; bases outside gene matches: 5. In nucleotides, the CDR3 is TGTGCCAGCAGCCTAGCGGGAGGCACTAACAATGAGCAGTTCTTC. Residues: CASSLAGGTNNEQFF.

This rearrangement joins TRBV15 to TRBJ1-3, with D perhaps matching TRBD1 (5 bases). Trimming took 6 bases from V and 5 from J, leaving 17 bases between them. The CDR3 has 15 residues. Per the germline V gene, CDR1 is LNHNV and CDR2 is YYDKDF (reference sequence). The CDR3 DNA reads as TGTGCCACCAGTCATACGGGGCCCAGCCGAAACACCATATATTTT. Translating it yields CATSHTGPSRNTIYF. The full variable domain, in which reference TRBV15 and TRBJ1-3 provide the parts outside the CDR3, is DAMVIQNPRYQVTQFGKPVTLSCSQTLNHNVMYWYQQKSSQAPKLLFHYYDKDFNNEADTPDNFQSRRPNTSFCFLDIRSPGLGDTAMYLCATSHTGPSRNTIYFGEGSWLTVV.

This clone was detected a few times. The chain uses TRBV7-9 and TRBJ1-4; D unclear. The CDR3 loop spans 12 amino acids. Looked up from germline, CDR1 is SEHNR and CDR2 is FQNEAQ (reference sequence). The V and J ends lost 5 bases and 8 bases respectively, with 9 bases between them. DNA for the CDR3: TGTGCCAGCAGCGTGGACGGCGAAAAACTGTTTTTT. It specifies CASSVDGEKLFF. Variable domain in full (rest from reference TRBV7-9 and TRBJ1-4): DTGVSQNPRHKITKRGQNVTFRCDPISEHNRLYWYRQTLGQGPEFLTYFQNEAQLEKSRLLSDRFSAERPKGSFSTLEIQRTEQGDSAMYLCASSVDGEKLFFGSGTQLSVL.

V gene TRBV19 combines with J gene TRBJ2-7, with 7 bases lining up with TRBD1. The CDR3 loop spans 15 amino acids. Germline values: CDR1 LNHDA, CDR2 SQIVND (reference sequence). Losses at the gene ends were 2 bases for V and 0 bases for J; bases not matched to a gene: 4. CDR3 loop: CASSIRDSNSYEQYF. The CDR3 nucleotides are TGTGCCAGTAGTATAAGGGACAGCAACTCCTACGAGCAGTACTTC.

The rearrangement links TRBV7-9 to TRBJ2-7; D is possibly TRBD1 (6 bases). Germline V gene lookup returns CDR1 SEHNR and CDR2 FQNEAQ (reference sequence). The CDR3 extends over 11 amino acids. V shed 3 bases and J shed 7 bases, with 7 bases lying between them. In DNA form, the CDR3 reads TGTGCCAGCAGCTTGACAGGAGAGCAGTACTTC. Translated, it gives CASSLTGEQYF. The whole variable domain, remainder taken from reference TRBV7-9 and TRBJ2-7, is DTGVSQNPRHKITKRGQNVTFRCDPISEHNRLYWYRQTLGQGPEFLTYFQNEAQLEKSRLLSDRFSAERPKGSFSTLEIQRTEQGDSAMYLCASSLTGEQYFGPGTRLTVT.

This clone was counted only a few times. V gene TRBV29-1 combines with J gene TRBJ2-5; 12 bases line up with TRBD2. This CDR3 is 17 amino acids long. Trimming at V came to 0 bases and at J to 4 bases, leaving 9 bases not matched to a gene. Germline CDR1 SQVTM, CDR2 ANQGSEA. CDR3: CSVEDLQTSGSGETQYF. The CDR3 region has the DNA TGCAGCGTTGAAGATCTTCAGACTAGCGGGAGTGGAGAGACCCAGTACTTC.

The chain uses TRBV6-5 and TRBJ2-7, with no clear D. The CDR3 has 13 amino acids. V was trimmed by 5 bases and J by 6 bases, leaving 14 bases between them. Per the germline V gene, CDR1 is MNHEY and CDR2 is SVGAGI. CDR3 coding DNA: TGTGCCAGCAGTGCAGGACCCGTCGCCGAGCAGTACTTC. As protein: CASSAGPVAEQYF.

The CDR3 sequence is CASSLAPHEDTQYF. The CDR3 nucleotides read TGTGCCAGCAGCTTAGCGCCACACGAGGATACGCAGTATTTT. The J gene is TRBJ2-3, the V gene TRBV11-2; no clear D gene. The CDR3 length is 14 residues. Between the trimmed V and J ends, which lost 1 base and 6 bases, there was a span of 11 bases. The germline V gene has CDR1 SGHAT and CDR2 FQNNGV.

CDR3 nucleotides: TGCAGCGTTGAAGTTGAGTGGGCGACAAGAGATACGCAGTATTTT. Its translation is CSVEVEWATRDTQYF. The chain is built from TRBV29-1 and TRBJ2-3; D ambiguous. From germline, CDR1 is SQVTM and CDR2 ANQGSEA. V lost 1 base, J lost 5 bases, and 16 bases lay in between. The CDR3 totals 15 residues.

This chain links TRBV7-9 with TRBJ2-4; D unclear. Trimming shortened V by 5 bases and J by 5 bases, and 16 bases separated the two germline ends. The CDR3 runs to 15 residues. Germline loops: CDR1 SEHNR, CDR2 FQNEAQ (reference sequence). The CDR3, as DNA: TGTGCCAGCAGCCGTCCCGTTAGTCATGAAAACATTCAGTACTTC. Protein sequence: CASSRPVSHENIQYF.

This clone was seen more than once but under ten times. CDR3: CASSSSGRGYEQYF. The DNA of the CDR3 is TGTGCCAGCAGCTCTAGCGGGAGGGGGTACGAGCAGTACTTC. The gene calls are TRBV2 and TRBJ2-7; TRBD2 agrees at 12 bases. V shed 6 bases and J 4 bases; nucleotides not matched to a gene: 4. Germline V lookup: CDR1 SNHLY, CDR2 FYNNEI. The CDR3 contains 14 residues. The variable domain in full, with the rest retrieved from reference TRBV2 and TRBJ2-7, is EPEVTQTPSHQVTQMGQEVILRCVPISNHLYFYWYRQILGQKVEFLVSFYNNEISEKSEIFDDQFSVERPDGSNFTLKIRSTKLEDSAMYFCASSSSGRGYEQYFGPGTRLTVT.

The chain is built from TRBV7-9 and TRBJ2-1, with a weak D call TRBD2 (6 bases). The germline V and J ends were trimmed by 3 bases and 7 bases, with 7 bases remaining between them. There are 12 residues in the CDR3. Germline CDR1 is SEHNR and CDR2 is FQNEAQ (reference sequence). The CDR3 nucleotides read TGTGCCAGCAGCTTTCGGGAGAATGAGCAGTTCTTC. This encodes CASSFRENEQFF.

CDR3 residues: CASSLQGRGYTF. The CDR3 coding sequence is TGTGCCAGCAGTTTACAGGGGCGAGGCTACACCTTC. The rearrangement uses TRBV27 and TRBJ1-2; a possible D gene is TRBD1 (6 bases). Germline values: CDR1 MNHEY, CDR2 SMNVEV (reference sequence). The CDR3 totals 12 residues. V lost 2 bases to trimming and J lost 8 bases, with 9 bases between them.

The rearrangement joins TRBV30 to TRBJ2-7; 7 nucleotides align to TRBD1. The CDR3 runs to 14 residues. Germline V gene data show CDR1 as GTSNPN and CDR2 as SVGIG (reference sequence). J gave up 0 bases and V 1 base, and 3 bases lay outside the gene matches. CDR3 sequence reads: CAWSGDRASYEQYF. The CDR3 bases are TGTGCCTGGAGTGGGGACAGAGCCTCCTACGAGCAGTACTTC.

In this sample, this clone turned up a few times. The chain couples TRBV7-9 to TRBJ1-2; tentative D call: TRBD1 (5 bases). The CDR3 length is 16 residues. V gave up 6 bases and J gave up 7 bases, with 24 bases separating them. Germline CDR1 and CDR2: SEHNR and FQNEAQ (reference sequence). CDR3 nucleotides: TGTGCCAGCAGTCCCCCTTCGGCCGGGACCCTTAGTGGCTACACCTTC. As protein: CASSPPSAGTLSGYTF.

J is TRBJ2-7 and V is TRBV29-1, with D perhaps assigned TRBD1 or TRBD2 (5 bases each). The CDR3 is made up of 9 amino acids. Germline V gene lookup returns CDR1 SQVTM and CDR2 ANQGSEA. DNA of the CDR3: TGCACCAGGGCGACTAAGCGGTACTTC. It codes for CTRATKRYF.

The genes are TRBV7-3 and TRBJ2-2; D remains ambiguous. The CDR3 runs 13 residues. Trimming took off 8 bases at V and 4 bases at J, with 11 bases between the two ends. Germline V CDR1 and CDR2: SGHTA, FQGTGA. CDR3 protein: CASSRSITGELFF. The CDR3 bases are TGTGCCAGCTCGCGGAGTATCACCGGGGAGCTGTTTTTT.

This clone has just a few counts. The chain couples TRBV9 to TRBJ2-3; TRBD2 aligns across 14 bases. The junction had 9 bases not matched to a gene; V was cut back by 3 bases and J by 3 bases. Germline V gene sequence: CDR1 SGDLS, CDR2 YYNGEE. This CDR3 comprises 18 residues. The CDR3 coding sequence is TGTGCCAGCAGCGCCCCAGGGGGGACTAGCGGGAGTACAGATACGCAGTATTTT. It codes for CASSAPGGTSGSTDTQYF.

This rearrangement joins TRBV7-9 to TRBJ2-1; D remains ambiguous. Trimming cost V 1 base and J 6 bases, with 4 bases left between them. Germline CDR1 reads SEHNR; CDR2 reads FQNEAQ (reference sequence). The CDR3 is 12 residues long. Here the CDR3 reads CASSLGSNEQFF. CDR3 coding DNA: TGTGCCAGCAGCTTAGGGTCCAATGAGCAGTTCTTC.

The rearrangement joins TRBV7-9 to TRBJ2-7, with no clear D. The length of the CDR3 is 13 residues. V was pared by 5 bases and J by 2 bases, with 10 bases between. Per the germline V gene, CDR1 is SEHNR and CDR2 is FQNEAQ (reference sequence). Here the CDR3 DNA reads TGTGCCAGCAGCCCCTGGGATGCCTACGAGCAGTACTTC. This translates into CASSPWDAYEQYF. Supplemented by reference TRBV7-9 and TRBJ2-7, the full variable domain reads DTGVSQNPRHKITKRGQNVTFRCDPISEHNRLYWYRQTLGQGPEFLTYFQNEAQLEKSRLLSDRFSAERPKGSFSTLEIQRTEQGDSAMYLCASSPWDAYEQYFGPGTRLTVT.